Shown below are 20 T cell receptor beta chains from a single sample sequenced in a study of T cells in narcolepsy. Data came from immunoSEQ multiplex PCR; TCRdb stores just in-frame clones and leaves some out. The table shows roughly 30,000 clones, with around 80% occurring only once. Material for sequencing was CD45RA- memory CD4+ T cells from PBMCs. The receptors derive from a human donor with narcolepsy.

To note about this clone: One end of the junction does not line up with germline, which may come from a read error. The chain carries TRBV19 and TRBJ2-3; 7 positions match TRBD2. This CDR3 is built from 14 residues. Germline-derived CDR1 and CDR2 are LNHDA and SQIVND (reference sequence). CDR3 loop: CASSIAGHTDTQYF. CDR3 in DNA: TGTGCCAGTAGCATAGCGGGTCACACAGATACGCAGTATTTT.

V gene TRBV29-1 combines with J gene TRBJ2-5, with TRBD2 as a possible D gene (5 bases). Germline V gene sequence: CDR1 SQVTM, CDR2 ANQGSEA. V shed 1 base and J shed 6 bases, with 21 bases lying between them. There are 16 residues in the CDR3. The CDR3 sequence: CSVEGWVGKVGKTQYF. Written as DNA, the CDR3 is TGCAGCGTTGAAGGGTGGGTCGGGAAGGTTGGAAAGACCCAGTACTTC. The full variable domain, with the rest looked up from reference TRBV29-1 and TRBJ2-5, is SAVISQKPSRDICQRGTSLTIQCQVDSQVTMMFWYRQQPGQSLTLIATANQGSEATYESGFVIDKFPISRPNLTFSTLTVSNMSPEDSSIYLCSVEGWVGKVGKTQYFGPGTRLLVL.

On this clone: Other DNA sequences within the sample encode an identical CDR3. This sequence joins TRBV10-3 and TRBJ2-5, with TRBD2 matching over 9 bases. V shed 0 bases and J 0 bases; nucleotides not matched to a gene: 2. The germline gives CDR1 ENHRY, CDR2 SYGVKD. The CDR3 has 16 amino acids. CDR3 nucleotide sequence: TGTGCCATCAGTGAGTCAGTAGCGGGGGACCAAGAGACCCAGTACTTC. Its protein is CAISESVAGDQETQYF.

This sequence joins TRBV11-2 and TRBJ1-1; 7 bases agree with TRBD1. The V gene end was trimmed by 5 bases and the J gene end by 8 bases; junction bases not matched to a gene: 2. Germline assignment: CDR1 SGHAT and CDR2 FQNNGV. CDR3 length equals 11 residues. The DNA of the CDR3 is TGTGCCAGCAGCAGGACAGGCGAAGCTTTCTTT. It specifies CASSRTGEAFF.

This clone was seen a single time. Here the CDR3 DNA reads TGTGCCAGCAGCTTAGCATCAGAGACCCAGTACTTC. As protein: CASSLASETQYF. The chain carries TRBV7-9 and TRBJ2-5; D is unclear. Trimming took 0 bases from V and 4 from J, leaving 3 bases between them. The CDR3 is 12 residues long. Germline V lookup: CDR1 SEHNR, CDR2 FQNEAQ (reference sequence).

J is TRBJ2-7 and V is TRBV7-2, with D unclear. Trimming took off 1 base at V and 0 bases at J, with 7 bases between the two ends. The CDR3 is made up of 14 amino acids. Germline lookup yields CDR1 SGHTA and CDR2 FQGNSA. Here the CDR3 reads CASSLGTFSYEQYF. In DNA, the CDR3 is TGTGCCAGCAGCTTAGGGACCTTCTCCTACGAGCAGTACTTC.

V is TRBV5-5 and J is TRBJ2-7; D is undetermined. The V gene lost 2 bases and the J gene lost 2 bases, with 11 bases spanning the gap. Germline lookup yields CDR1 SGHKS and CDR2 YYEKEE (reference sequence). The CDR3 sequence is 14 residues long. DNA of the CDR3: TGTGCCAGCAGCTTATATGGAACAGCCTACGAGCAGTACTTC. It encodes CASSLYGTAYEQYF.

This sequence joins TRBV30 and TRBJ2-5; 8 nucleotides agree with TRBD1. The CDR3 is made up of 17 amino acids. Germline V gene lookup returns CDR1 GTSNPN and CDR2 SVGIG (reference sequence). Unmatched junction bases numbered 11, after V lost 0 bases and J lost 2 bases. Here the CDR3 reads CAWSVPRTGLGQETQYF. Here the CDR3 DNA reads TGTGCCTGGAGTGTCCCGCGGACAGGGTTGGGGCAAGAGACCCAGTACTTC. The full variable domain, rest sourced from reference TRBV30 and TRBJ2-5, is SQTIHQWPATLVQPVGSPLSLECTVEGTSNPNLYWYRQAAGRGLQLLFYSVGIGQISSEVPQNLSASRPQDRQFILSSKKLLLSDSGFYLCAWSVPRTGLGQETQYFGPGTRLLVL.

The chain links TRBV7-2 to TRBJ1-1; no definite D call. The CDR3 is 13 amino acids. Trimming pared 1 base from V and 6 bases from J, leaving 9 bases between. The germline CDR1 and CDR2 sequences are SGHTA and FQGNSA. DNA for the CDR3: TGTGCCAGCAGCTTAGGTTCACCCTCTGAAGCTTTCTTT. It codes for CASSLGSPSEAFF.

This clone was counted a few times. The chain carries TRBV5-1 and TRBJ2-3, with TRBD1 identical over 7 bases. The V and J ends lost 4 bases and 4 bases, in that order; junction bases with no gene match: 9. This CDR3 contains 15 residues. Germline V gives CDR1 SGHRS, CDR2 YFSETQ. Here the CDR3 DNA reads TGCGCCAGCAGCCCTGGGGTCCAGGGGGCAGATACGCAGTATTTT. Translating gives CASSPGVQGADTQYF. The full variable domain, rest sourced from reference TRBV5-1 and TRBJ2-3, is KAGVTQTPRYLIKTRGQQVTLSCSPISGHRSVSWYQQTPGQGLQFLFEYFSETQRNKGNFPGRFSGRQFSNSRSEMNVSTLELGDSALYLCASSPGVQGADTQYFGPGTRLTVL.

For this clone: This sample also contains other DNA sequences that code for the same CDR3. The V gene is TRBV6-5, the J gene TRBJ1-5, with D maybe TRBD1 (6 bases). V lost 2 bases to trimming and J lost 6 bases, with 11 bases between them. There are 14 residues in the CDR3. CDR1 is MNHEY and CDR2 is SVGAGI in the germline V gene. CDR3 in amino acids: CASSYGQGSQPQHF. The CDR3 nucleotides read TGTGCCAGCAGTTACGGGCAGGGGAGTCAGCCCCAGCATTTT.

V is TRBV2 and J is TRBJ2-3; 9 bases map to TRBD2. From germline, CDR1 is SNHLY and CDR2 FYNNEI. The V and J ends lost 3 bases and 4 bases, in that order; junction bases with no gene match: 5. This CDR3 comprises 15 residues. The CDR3 nucleotides are TGTGCCAGCAGTGATCGGCGGGGGGGTCCAGATACGCAGTATTTT. The encoded protein is CASSDRRGGPDTQYF.

This clone was seen once. This chain joins TRBV10-1 and TRBJ2-3; a weak D match, TRBD1 (6 bases). The ends were cut back, 2 bases at V and 10 bases at J, with 13 bases in the middle. From germline, CDR1 is WNHNN and CDR2 SYGVQD (reference sequence). This CDR3 is 13 amino acids long. The CDR3 region is CASSERSKGAQYF. In nucleotides, the CDR3 is TGCGCCAGCAGTGAGAGGTCAAAGGGGGCGCAGTATTTT.

This clone was counted a few times. For the CDR3, the DNA is TGTGCCAGTAGTACAGGGGCGAGCTCCTACGAGCAGTACTTC. Translating gives CASSTGASSYEQYF. The V gene is TRBV19, the J gene TRBJ2-5, with D maybe TRBD1 (6 bases). The DNA end lines up better with TRBJ2-7; the J call may be wrong. The CDR3 has 14 residues. Germline V gene data show CDR1 as LNHDA and CDR2 as SQIVND (reference sequence).

The chain is built from TRBV15 and TRBJ1-1, with D possibly being TRBD1 (6 bases). Per germline, CDR1 LNHNV and CDR2 YYDKDF (reference sequence). Trimming removed 0 bases from V and 2 bases from J, with 10 bases in between. CDR3 length: 15 residues. CDR3 sequence: CATSRDLDSNTEAFF. CDR3 in DNA: TGTGCCACCAGCAGAGATCTGGACAGCAACACTGAAGCTTTCTTT.

This clone has a handful of counts. The rearrangement links TRBV5-1 to TRBJ2-3; D not certain. The germline V gene encodes CDR1 SGHRS and CDR2 YFSETQ. CDR3 size: 14 residues. V lost 4 bases, J lost 10 bases, and 19 bases lay in between. CDR3 sequence (DNA): TGCGCCAGCAGCCCCTCAAAAAAGACCAGTTCGCAGTATTTT. Translation gives CASSPSKKTSSQYF.

The V gene is TRBV7-9, the J gene TRBJ1-1, with D tentatively TRBD1 (6 bases). Between the trimmed V and J ends, which lost 5 bases and 1 base, there was a span of 17 bases. The CDR3 sequence is 16 residues long. The germline CDR1 and CDR2 sequences are SEHNR and FQNEAQ (reference sequence). CDR3 DNA sequence: TGTGCCAGCAGCAGAAAAAAGGGGGTTACGAACACTGAAGCTTTCTTT. Amino acids: CASSRKKGVTNTEAFF.

This clone was detected only a few times. The chain carries TRBV5-8 and TRBJ2-7; 9 bases are a match to TRBD1. CDR1 is SGHTS, CDR2 YDEGEE, per germline. The length of the CDR3 is 15 residues. J gave up 5 bases and V 0 bases, and 6 bases lay outside the gene matches. The CDR3 nucleotides read TGTGCCAGCAGCTTGGGGGGACAGGGTGGAAACGAGCAGTACTTC. Protein product: CASSLGGQGGNEQYF.

V is TRBV7-9 and J is TRBJ2-2; 11 nucleotides align to TRBD2. Unmatched junction bases numbered 7, after V lost 5 bases and J lost 8 bases. The V gene's germline CDR1 is SEHNR and CDR2 FQNEAQ (reference sequence). The CDR3 has 15 amino acids. The DNA for the CDR3 is TGTGCCAGCAGCGGTCTAGCGGGAGGAGAGGGGGAGCTGTTTTTT. Its protein product is CASSGLAGGEGELFF.

The CDR3 DNA reads TGTGCCAGCAGTTTAATAGGGGGCAGGGGGTCTGAAGCTTTCTTT. Its protein is CASSLIGGRGSEAFF. The chain is built from TRBV27 and TRBJ1-1; the match to TRBD1 covers 7 bases. Germline CDR1 is MNHEY and CDR2 is SMNVEV (reference sequence). The CDR3 spans 15 residues. Trimming at V came to 2 bases and at J to 6 bases, leaving 9 bases not matched to a gene.